Shown below are 14 T cell receptor beta chains from a single sample sequenced in a study of blood T cell repertoires in COVID-19. The table came from immunoSEQ multiplex PCR; TCRdb's copy has only in-frame clones and leaves some out. The sample carries roughly 440,000 clones, about 91% recorded once. Sequenced material: peripheral blood. These TCRs come from a woman aged 45-65 years with COVID-19, enrolled during active disease.

This sequence joins TRBV7-9 and TRBJ2-3; 7 bases line up with TRBD2. The germline V gene has CDR1 SEHNR and CDR2 FQNEAQ (reference sequence). There are 16 residues in the CDR3. The V segment lost 8 bases and the J segment 4 bases; nucleotides outside the gene matches: 15. CDR3 sequence: CASLRWEGGGSDTQYF. The CDR3 nucleotides read TGTGCCAGCCTGAGGTGGGAGGGAGGTGGGTCAGATACGCAGTATTTT.

This clone was detected only once. The chain links TRBV7-3 to TRBJ1-3, with TRBD1 matching 8 bases. The length of the CDR3 is 16 residues. Germline loops: CDR1 SGHTA, CDR2 FQGTGA. After removal of 2 bases from V and 0 bases from J, the junction contained 3 bases not matched to a gene. The chain's CDR3 is CASSLGTGGSGNTIYF. CDR3 sequence (DNA): TGTGCCAGCAGCTTAGGGACAGGAGGCTCTGGAAACACCATATATTTT.

As for this clone: Other DNA sequences in the sample encode the same CDR3. The rearrangement links TRBV28 to TRBJ1-5; D is possibly TRBD1 (6 bases). CDR1 and CDR2 from the germline V gene are MDHEN and SYDVKM. Deletions cut 4 bases from V and 0 bases from J, with 7 bases between. The CDR3 contains 14 residues. CDR3 DNA: TGTGCCAGCAGTTCGACAGGTAGCAATCAGCCCCAGCATTTT. Encoded protein: CASSSTGSNQPQHF.

J is TRBJ1-1 and V is TRBV9, with a weak D call TRBD1 (6 bases). The germline V and J ends were trimmed by 1 base and 0 bases, with 16 bases remaining between them. Germline-derived CDR1 and CDR2 are SGDLS and YYNGEE. This CDR3 contains 17 residues. The CDR3 DNA is TGTGCCAGCAGCGTAAAGCGCTGGACAGACCTGAACACTGAAGCTTTCTTT. As protein: CASSVKRWTDLNTEAFF.

The chain recombines TRBV7-8 with TRBJ1-1; 7 nucleotides match TRBD1. From germline, CDR1 is SGHVS and CDR2 FQNEAQ. The CDR3 spans 15 residues. Trimming took 3 bases from V and 2 from J; bases not matched to a gene: 6. In DNA, the CDR3 is TGTGCCAGCAGCTTTGCTACAGGGGCTAACACTGAAGCTTTCTTT. Translation: CASSFATGANTEAFF. Full variable domain (rest looked up from reference TRBV7-8 and TRBJ1-1): GAGVSQSPRYKVAKRGQDVALRCDPISGHVSLFWYQQALGQGPEFLTYFQNEAQLDKSGLPSDRFFAERPEGSVSTLKIQRTQQEDSAVYLCASSFATGANTEAFFGQGTRLTVV.

The chain combines TRBV27 with TRBJ1-5; tentative D call: TRBD1 (5 bases). Germline CDR1 reads MNHEY; CDR2 reads SMNVEV (reference sequence). This CDR3 comprises 15 residues. V dropped 3 bases and J dropped 5 bases, with 14 bases sitting between them. For the CDR3, the DNA is TGTGCCAGCAGTTTTCGCCCGGGGGAAGATCAGCCCCAGCATTTT. Translated: CASSFRPGEDQPQHF.

The V and J genes are TRBV6-1 and TRBJ1-2; TRBD1 matches 7 bases. V shed 1 base and J 4 bases; nucleotides not matched to a gene: 3. The CDR3 has 14 amino acids. The germline V gene encodes CDR1 MNHNS and CDR2 SASEGT. The CDR3 protein is CASSEGTGPYGYTF. CDR3 nucleotide sequence: TGTGCCAGCAGTGAAGGGACAGGACCCTATGGCTACACCTTC.

Here the CDR3 reads CASSSLWGDTEAFF. Written as DNA, the CDR3 is TGTGCCAGCAGCTCTTTATGGGGAGACACTGAAGCTTTCTTT. The chain couples TRBV28 to TRBJ1-1; D is ambiguous. The CDR3 has 14 amino acids. The germline V gene has CDR1 MDHEN and CDR2 SYDVKM. Trimming took 6 bases from V and 3 from J, leaving 14 bases between them.

This clone was detected once. V gene TRBV5-5 combines with J gene TRBJ1-1; 8 bases align to TRBD1. The length of the CDR3 is 15 residues. Per germline, CDR1 SGHKS and CDR2 YYEKEE (reference sequence). The V and J ends lost 0 bases and 3 bases, in that order; junction bases with no gene match: 4. The CDR3 loop reads CASSLEGQDDTEAFF. Written as DNA, the CDR3 is TGTGCCAGCAGCTTGGAGGGACAGGATGACACTGAAGCTTTCTTT.

This rearrangement joins TRBV4-1 to TRBJ2-3, with D perhaps TRBD2 (5 bases). From germline, CDR1 is MGHRA and CDR2 YSYEKL. The CDR3 runs to 16 residues. Trimming stripped 0 bases from V and 4 bases from J, with 14 bases between. Here the CDR3 reads CASSQDSASRSDTQYF. The CDR3 DNA reads TGCGCCAGCAGCCAAGATAGCGCCTCAAGATCAGATACGCAGTATTTT.

The chain carries TRBV7-8 and TRBJ2-7; TRBD1 is a possible D gene (7 bases). Germline-derived CDR1 and CDR2 are SGHVS and FQNEAQ. Trimming took off 4 bases at V and 2 bases at J, with 27 bases between the two ends. This CDR3 is built from 19 residues. This chain's CDR3 is CASSSFRFVAGQPTYEQYF. DNA of the CDR3: TGTGCCAGCAGCTCCTTTCGTTTCGTGGCGGGACAGCCCACCTACGAGCAGTACTTC.

V gene TRBV18 combines with J gene TRBJ2-2, with a weak D call TRBD1 (6 bases). Trimming cost V 3 bases and J 0 bases, with 11 bases left between them. The germline CDR1 and CDR2 sequences are KGHSH and LQKENI. CDR3 size: 16 residues. The CDR3 protein is CASSPRGHTNTGELFF. CDR3 coding DNA: TGTGCCAGCTCACCCCGGGGACACACGAACACCGGGGAGCTGTTTTTT. Together with reference TRBV18 and TRBJ2-2, the CDR3 gives the full variable domain: NAGVMQNPRHLVRRRGQEARLRCSPMKGHSHVYWYRQLPEEGLKFMVYLQKENIIDESGMPKERFSAEFPKEGPSILRIQQVVRGDSAAYFCASSPRGHTNTGELFFGEGSRLTVL.

The CDR3, as DNA: TGTGCCAGCAGCGCAACAGGGTACACTGAAGCTTTCTTT. Residues: CASSATGYTEAFF. V gene TRBV9 combines with J gene TRBJ1-1, with D possibly TRBD1 on 6 matching bases. Germline loops: CDR1 SGDLS, CDR2 YYNGEE. CDR3 length: 13 amino acids. Between the trimmed V and J ends, which lost 3 bases and 3 bases, there was a span of 9 bases.

This chain links TRBV9 with TRBJ2-7, with TRBD2 identical over 8 bases. The CDR3 covers 14 residues. The germline gives CDR1 SGDLS, CDR2 YYNGEE. V trimming: 0 bases; J trimming: 5 bases; junction bases outside the gene matches: 4. In DNA, the CDR3 is TGTGCCAGCAGCGTAGATGGGACTAGTGACGAGCAGTACTTC. Protein product: CASSVDGTSDEQYF.